This T cell receptor beta chain was captured by sequencing in a study of blood T cell repertoires in COVID-19. This clone was counted between two and nine times. Authors' processing steps: Reference gene primer amplification gave estimated nucleated cell counts. Libraries were prepared by immunoSEQ multiplex PCR; TCRdb keeps only in-frame clonotypes and omits some of them. The DNA gave D and trimming, while V, J and clone size come from that table. The repertoire includes 300,000 to 400,000 clones, around 87% of them detected once, and around 7.8% sits in the top ten. This sequence was found in a woman aged 50 to 65 who had recovered from COVID-19. The material sequenced was peripheral blood.

CDR3 in amino acids: CASSLASGGTYNEQFF. CDR3 sequence (DNA): TGTGCCAGCAGCCTCGCTAGCGGGGGGACCTACAATGAGCAGTTCTTC. The gene calls are TRBV9 and TRBJ2-1; 11 bases align to TRBD2. From germline, CDR1 is SGDLS and CDR2 YYNGEE. V was pared by 4 bases and J by 2 bases, with 5 bases of the junction left unmatched. CDR3 size: 16 residues.